These 18 T cell receptor beta chains originate from one sample sequenced in a study of blood T cell repertoires in COVID-19 (dated by TCRdb to the early 2020s). The method behind the library was the immunoSEQ multiplex PCR assay. This is the immuneACCESS table as TCRdb keeps it, with only in-frame sequences that have V and J called. A part of the clones is gone; compared with another copy, unresolved V genes explain less than half, and the rest is unexplained. This sample lists over 150,000 clones; 88% were detected once. The ten largest clonotypes hold about 9.4% of the sample. Sequencing was carried out using PBMCs or T cells enriched from blood (not recorded which). The receptors were sampled from a woman aged 18-29 years who had recovered from COVID-19.

The rearrangement links TRBV29-1 to TRBJ2-7, with TRBD1 matching 8 bases. V lost 3 bases and J lost 4; bases outside the gene matches: 14. The CDR3 is 16 amino acids. Germline CDR1 reads SQVTM; CDR2 reads ANQGSEA. For the CDR3, the DNA is TGCAGCGTTGAGGGTACTTCCGGGACAGGCGAATACGAGCAGTACTTC. It specifies CSVEGTSGTGEYEQYF.

The chain combines TRBV6-1 with TRBJ2-2; 9 nucleotides line up with TRBD2. The CDR3 has 13 amino acids. Looked up from germline, CDR1 is MNHNS and CDR2 is SASEGT. V gave up 10 bases and J gave up 7 bases; unmatched junction bases: 7. The CDR3 region has the DNA TGTGCCACCTCGGCGGGAGGGTTCGGGGAGCTGTTTTTT. It yields the protein CATSAGGFGELFF.

The chain joins TRBV6-5 to TRBJ2-2; D not resolved. The CDR3 consists of 12 residues. In germline, CDR1 is MNHEY, CDR2 SVGAGI. Trimming left V 7 bases short and J 7 bases short, with 10 bases between. The CDR3: CASKRQGGELFF. The CDR3 DNA follows: TGTGCCAGCAAGAGACAAGGCGGGGAGCTGTTTTTT.

The chain combines TRBV19 with TRBJ1-3; a possible D gene is TRBD1 (5 bases). With 2 bases removed from V and 1 base from J, the gap between germline ends came to 18 bases. Germline CDR1 is LNHDA and CDR2 is SQIVND (reference sequence). The CDR3 is 18 residues long. CDR3 region: CASSIIFSWGASGNTIYF. CDR3 DNA: TGTGCCAGTAGTATAATTTTCAGTTGGGGCGCGTCTGGAAACACCATATATTTT.

CDR3 coding DNA: TGTGCCAGCACCCGGGTGGGGGGGTTTGGCTACACCTTC. It is translated as CASTRVGGFGYTF. The chain employs TRBV2 and TRBJ1-2; D perhaps matches TRBD1 (5 bases). V was shortened by 7 bases and J by 7 bases, with 16 bases between the two germline ends. Germline CDR1 reads SNHLY; CDR2 reads FYNNEI. The length of the CDR3 is 13 residues. Variable domain in full (rest from reference TRBV2 and TRBJ1-2): EPEVTQTPSHQVTQMGQEVILRCVPISNHLYFYWYRQILGQKVEFLVSFYNNEISEKSEIFDDQFSVERPDGSNFTLKIRSTKLEDSAMYFCASTRVGGFGYTFGSGTRLTVV.

This rearrangement joins TRBV3-1 (or the pseudogene TRBV3-2) to TRBJ1-1; no clear D gene. This CDR3 has 15 amino acids. Germline V gene sequence: CDR1 LGHDT, CDR2 YNNKEL (reference sequence). Trimming shortened V by 3 bases and J by 1 base, and 12 bases separated the two germline ends. The CDR3 sequence: CASSQVPGGNTEAFF. For the CDR3, the DNA is TGTGCCAGCAGCCAGGTACCCGGAGGGAACACTGAAGCTTTCTTT.

The rearrangement links TRBV7-9 to TRBJ2-1; TRBD1 matches at 12 bases. Trimming at V came to 5 bases and at J to 5 bases, leaving 4 bases not matched to a gene. The CDR3 is made up of 15 amino acids. CDR1 is SEHNR and CDR2 is FQNEAQ in the germline V gene (reference sequence). The CDR3 coding sequence is TGTGCCAGCAGCCCCGGGACAGGGGGCCACAATGAGCAGTTCTTC. It specifies CASSPGTGGHNEQFF.

The V call is TRBV4-1, the J call TRBJ1-5; 7 positions match TRBD1. Trimming cost V 1 base and J 4 bases; bases outside gene matches: 13. The germline V gene encodes CDR1 MGHRA and CDR2 YSYEKL. The length of the CDR3 is 18 residues. CDR3 amino acids: CASSQGGAGGRVNQPQHF. CDR3 DNA: TGCGCCAGCAGCCAAGGTGGGGCAGGGGGGCGTGTGAATCAGCCCCAGCATTTT.

This clone occurred a few times. The chain uses TRBV6-6 and TRBJ2-7; possibly TRBD2 for D (6 bases). CDR3 length: 11 residues. V dropped 10 bases and J dropped 5 bases, with 12 bases sitting between them. In germline, CDR1 is MNHNY, CDR2 SVGAGI (reference sequence). CDR3 DNA sequence: TGTGCCATAAAGGAGGGGAACGAGCAGTACTTC. Its protein is CAIKEGNEQYF.

This rearrangement joins TRBV4-1 to TRBJ2-1; D unresolved. Between the trimmed V and J ends, which lost 0 bases and 3 bases, there was a span of 6 bases. This CDR3 region has 14 residues. Germline CDR1 and CDR2: MGHRA and YSYEKL. CDR3 in DNA: TGCGCCAGCAGCCAAGAGAACTACTACAATGAGCAGTTCTTC. Residues: CASSQENYYNEQFF.

This chain links TRBV19 with TRBJ1-2, with D tentatively TRBD1 (5 bases). CDR1 and CDR2 (germline): LNHDA, SQIVND (reference sequence). V was trimmed by 5 bases and J by 1 base, leaving 17 bases between them. The CDR3 totals 16 residues. CDR3 nucleotides: TGTGCCAGTAGTCCCGGGGGTTCCCGGCTTAACTATGGCTACACCTTC. Protein: CASSPGGSRLNYGYTF. Variable domain in full (rest from reference TRBV19 and TRBJ1-2): DGGITQSPKYLFRKEGQNVTLSCEQNLNHDAMYWYRQDPGQGLRLIYYSQIVNDFQKGDIAEGYSVSREKKESFPLTVTSAQKNPTAFYLCASSPGGSRLNYGYTFGSGTRLTVV.

This clone was recorded only once. J is TRBJ2-5 and V is TRBV28; possible D gene TRBD1, 6 bases. Trimming removed 5 bases at V and 5 bases at J, with 15 bases between. This CDR3 is 14 amino acids long. The germline gives CDR1 MDHEN, CDR2 SYDVKM. CDR3 DNA sequence: TGTGCCAGCAGTCTTACAGGGTCTAGGGAGACCCAGTACTTC. Encoded protein: CASSLTGSRETQYF.

The V and J genes are TRBV9 and TRBJ2-2; 7 positions agree with TRBD1. Trimming took 1 base from V and 5 from J; bases not matched to a gene: 8. Per germline, CDR1 SGDLS and CDR2 YYNGEE. There are 16 residues in the CDR3. The CDR3 bases are TGTGCCAGCAGCGTATCGGTAGGGGGCCGGACCGGGGAGCTGTTTTTT. This gives the protein CASSVSVGGRTGELFF.

This clone was seen once. The chain uses TRBV19 and TRBJ2-5, with 7 nucleotides matching TRBD2. Germline CDR1 and CDR2: LNHDA and SQIVND (reference sequence). The trim removed 3 bases at V and 3 bases at J, leaving 10 bases unmatched. The CDR3 is 16 residues long. The CDR3 nucleotides are TGTGCCAGTAGTATCGGCGGACTAGGAGCGAAAGAGACCCAGTACTTC. It specifies CASSIGGLGAKETQYF.

This rearrangement joins TRBV28 to TRBJ1-1, with D hard to call. There are 14 residues in the CDR3. V was pared by 4 bases and J by 2 bases, with 11 bases between. The germline V gene encodes CDR1 MDHEN and CDR2 SYDVKM. The CDR3 region is CASSSPPVNTEAFF. The CDR3 DNA follows: TGTGCCAGCAGTTCCCCTCCGGTCAACACTGAAGCTTTCTTT.

The rearrangement uses TRBV7-8 and TRBJ2-3; 8 bases map to TRBD1. The CDR3 spans 17 residues. Germline CDR1 SGHVS, CDR2 FQNEAQ. Germline trimming cut 2 bases from V and 0 bases from J; bases unmatched to any gene: 7. CDR3 loop: CASSLPRDRPSTDTQYF. The CDR3 DNA follows: TGTGCCAGCAGCTTACCCCGGGACAGGCCTAGCACAGATACGCAGTATTTT. Variable domain in full (rest from reference TRBV7-8 and TRBJ2-3): GAGVSQSPRYKVAKRGQDVALRCDPISGHVSLFWYQQALGQGPEFLTYFQNEAQLDKSGLPSDRFFAERPEGSVSTLKIQRTQQEDSAVYLCASSLPRDRPSTDTQYFGPGTRLTVL.

V and J are TRBV5-5 and TRBJ2-7; D unresolved. The CDR3 extends over 13 amino acids. Germline V gene data show CDR1 as SGHKS and CDR2 as YYEKEE (reference sequence). V gave up 9 bases and J gave up 1 base, with 14 bases separating them. CDR3 DNA: TGTGCCACCCCATACATCGTATCCTACGAGCAGTACTTC. It yields the protein CATPYIVSYEQYF.

The rearrangement uses TRBV4-1 and TRBJ2-7, with D unclear. Germline lookup yields CDR1 MGHRA and CDR2 YSYEKL. The CDR3 length is 16 residues. V was clipped by 3 bases and J by 2 bases, with 17 bases between them. The CDR3 protein is CASSQATTNLPYEQYF. In DNA, the CDR3 is TGCGCCAGCAGCCAGGCAACGACAAATTTGCCCTACGAGCAGTACTTC.